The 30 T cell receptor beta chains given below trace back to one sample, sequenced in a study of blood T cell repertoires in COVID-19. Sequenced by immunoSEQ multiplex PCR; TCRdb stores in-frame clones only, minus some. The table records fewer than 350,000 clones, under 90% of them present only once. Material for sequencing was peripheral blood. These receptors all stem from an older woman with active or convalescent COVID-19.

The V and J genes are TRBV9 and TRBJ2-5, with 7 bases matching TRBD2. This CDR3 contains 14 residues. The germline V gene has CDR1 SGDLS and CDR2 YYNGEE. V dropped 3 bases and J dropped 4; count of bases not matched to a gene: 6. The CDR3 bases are TGTGCCAGCAGCGCCCTATTAGCGGGAGAGACCCAGTACTTC. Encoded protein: CASSALLAGETQYF. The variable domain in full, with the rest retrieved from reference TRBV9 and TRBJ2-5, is DSGVTQTPKHLITATGQRVTLRCSPRSGDLSVYWYQQSLDQGLQFLIQYYNGEERAKGNILERFSAQQFPDLHSELNLSSLELGDSALYFCASSALLAGETQYFGPGTRLLVL.

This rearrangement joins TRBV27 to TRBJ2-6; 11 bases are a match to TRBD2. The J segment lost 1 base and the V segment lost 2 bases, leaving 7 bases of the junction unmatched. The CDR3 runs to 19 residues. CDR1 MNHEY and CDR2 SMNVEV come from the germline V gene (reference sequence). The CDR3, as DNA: TGTGCCAGCAGTTTAAGGGTAGCGGGGGGGTCTTCTGGGGCCAACGTCCTGACTTTC. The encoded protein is CASSLRVAGGSSGANVLTF.

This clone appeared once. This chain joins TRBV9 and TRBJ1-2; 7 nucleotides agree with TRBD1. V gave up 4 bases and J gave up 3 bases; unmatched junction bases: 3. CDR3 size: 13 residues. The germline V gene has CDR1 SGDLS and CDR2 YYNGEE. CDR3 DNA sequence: TGTGCCAGCAGCTACGACAGGGACTATGGCTACACCTTC. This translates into CASSYDRDYGYTF.

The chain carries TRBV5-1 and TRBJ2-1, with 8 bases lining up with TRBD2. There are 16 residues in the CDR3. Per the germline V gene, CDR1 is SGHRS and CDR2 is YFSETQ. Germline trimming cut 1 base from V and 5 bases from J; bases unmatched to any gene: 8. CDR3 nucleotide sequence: TGCGCCAGCAGCTTGCTCGGGGGGGCCCGACACAATGAGCAGTTCTTC. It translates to CASSLLGGARHNEQFF.

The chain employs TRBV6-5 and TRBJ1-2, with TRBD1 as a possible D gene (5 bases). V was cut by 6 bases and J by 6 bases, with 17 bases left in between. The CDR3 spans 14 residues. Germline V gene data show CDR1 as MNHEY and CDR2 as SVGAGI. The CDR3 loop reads CASSRTPGGNGYTF. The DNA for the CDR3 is TGTGCCAGCAGCCGGACCCCCGGGGGTAATGGCTACACCTTC.

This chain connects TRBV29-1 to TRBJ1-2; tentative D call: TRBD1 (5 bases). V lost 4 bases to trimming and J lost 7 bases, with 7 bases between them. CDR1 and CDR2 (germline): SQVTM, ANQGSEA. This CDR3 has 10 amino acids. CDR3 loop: CSVAGGGYTF. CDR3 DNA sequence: TGCAGCGTTGCCGGGGGTGGCTACACCTTC.

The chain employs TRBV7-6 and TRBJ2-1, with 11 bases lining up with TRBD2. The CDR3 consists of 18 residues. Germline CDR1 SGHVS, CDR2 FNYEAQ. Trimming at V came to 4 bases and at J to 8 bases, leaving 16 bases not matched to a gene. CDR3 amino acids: CASSSHTLAGARVDEQFF. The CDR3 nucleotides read TGTGCCAGCAGCTCCCATACACTAGCGGGGGCCCGGGTCGATGAGCAGTTCTTC.

The CDR3: CASSLTGRVYEQYF. CDR3 DNA: TGTGCCAGCTCACTAACAGGGAGGGTCTACGAGCAGTACTTC. The chain is built from TRBV18 and TRBJ2-7, with a weak D call TRBD2 (7 bases). Germline CDR1 KGHSH, CDR2 LQKENI. The CDR3 extends over 14 amino acids. With 4 bases removed from V and 3 bases from J, the gap between germline ends came to 13 bases.

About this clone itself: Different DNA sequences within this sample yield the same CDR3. Here the CDR3 reads CASSVQNTGELFF. The CDR3 DNA reads TGTGCCAGCAGCGTTCAAAACACCGGGGAGCTGTTTTTT. The chain links TRBV9 to TRBJ2-2; D uncertain. The V gene lost 2 bases and the J gene lost 2 bases, with 4 bases spanning the gap. The CDR3 consists of 13 residues. Germline CDR1 and CDR2: SGDLS and YYNGEE.

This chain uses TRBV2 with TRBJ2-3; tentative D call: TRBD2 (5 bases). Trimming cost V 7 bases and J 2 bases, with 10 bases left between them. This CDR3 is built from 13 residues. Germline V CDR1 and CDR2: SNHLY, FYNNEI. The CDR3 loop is CASTAGHTDTQYF. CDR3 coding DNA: TGTGCCAGCACTGCGGGCCACACAGATACGCAGTATTTT. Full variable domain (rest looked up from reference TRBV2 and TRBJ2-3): EPEVTQTPSHQVTQMGQEVILRCVPISNHLYFYWYRQILGQKVEFLVSFYNNEISEKSEIFDDQFSVERPDGSNFTLKIRSTKLEDSAMYFCASTAGHTDTQYFGPGTRLTVL.

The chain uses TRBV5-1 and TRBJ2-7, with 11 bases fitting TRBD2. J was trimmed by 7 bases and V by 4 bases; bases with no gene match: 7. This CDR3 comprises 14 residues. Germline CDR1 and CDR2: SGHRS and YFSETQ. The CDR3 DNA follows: TGCGCCAGCAGCCTGGCGGCTAGCGGGGGGGAGCAGTACTTC. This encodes CASSLAASGGEQYF. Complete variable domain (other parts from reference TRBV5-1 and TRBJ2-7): KAGVTQTPRYLIKTRGQQVTLSCSPISGHRSVSWYQQTPGQGLQFLFEYFSETQRNKGNFPGRFSGRQFSNSRSEMNVSTLELGDSALYLCASSLAASGGEQYFGPGTRLTVT.

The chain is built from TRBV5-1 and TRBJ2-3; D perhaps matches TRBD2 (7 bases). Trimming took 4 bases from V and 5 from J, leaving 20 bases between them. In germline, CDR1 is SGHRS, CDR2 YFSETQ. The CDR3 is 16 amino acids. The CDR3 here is CASSPLRGAGVDTQYF. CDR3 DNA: TGCGCCAGCAGCCCACTCCGGGGGGCGGGGGTAGATACGCAGTATTTT.

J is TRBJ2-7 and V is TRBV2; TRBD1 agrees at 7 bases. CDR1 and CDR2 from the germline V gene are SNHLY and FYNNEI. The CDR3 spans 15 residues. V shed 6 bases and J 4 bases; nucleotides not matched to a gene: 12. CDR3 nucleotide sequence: TGTGCCAGCAGCTCCCAGGGGGTTCCTATTTACGAGCAGTACTTC. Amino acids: CASSSQGVPIYEQYF.

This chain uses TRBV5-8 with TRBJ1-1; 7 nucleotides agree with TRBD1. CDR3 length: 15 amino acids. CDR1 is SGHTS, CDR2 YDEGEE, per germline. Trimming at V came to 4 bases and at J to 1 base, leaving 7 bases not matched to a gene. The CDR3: CASSLHRGSNTEAFF. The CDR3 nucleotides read TGTGCCAGCAGCCTCCACAGGGGCTCGAACACTGAAGCTTTCTTT.

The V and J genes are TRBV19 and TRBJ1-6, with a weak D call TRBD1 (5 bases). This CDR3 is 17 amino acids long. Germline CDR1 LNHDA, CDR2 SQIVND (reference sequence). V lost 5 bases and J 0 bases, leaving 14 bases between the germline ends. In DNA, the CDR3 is TGTGCCAGTAGTGGGGGGACGGAGAGCTCCTATAATTCACCCCTCCACTTT. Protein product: CASSGGTESSYNSPLHF.

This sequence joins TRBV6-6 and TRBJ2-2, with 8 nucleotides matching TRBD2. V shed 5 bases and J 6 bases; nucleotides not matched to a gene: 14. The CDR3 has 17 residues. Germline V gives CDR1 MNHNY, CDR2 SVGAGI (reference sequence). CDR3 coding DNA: TGTGCCAGCAGTCCCCTCCGGGGGGGGGCTAGACCCGGGGAGCTGTTTTTT. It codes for CASSPLRGGARPGELFF.

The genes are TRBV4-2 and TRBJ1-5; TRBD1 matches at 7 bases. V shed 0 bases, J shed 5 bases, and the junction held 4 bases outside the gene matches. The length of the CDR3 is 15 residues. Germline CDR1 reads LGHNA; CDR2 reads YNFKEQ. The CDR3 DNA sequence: TGTGCCAGCAGCCAAGATGGGGACAGCCATCAGCCCCAGCATTTT. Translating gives CASSQDGDSHQPQHF.

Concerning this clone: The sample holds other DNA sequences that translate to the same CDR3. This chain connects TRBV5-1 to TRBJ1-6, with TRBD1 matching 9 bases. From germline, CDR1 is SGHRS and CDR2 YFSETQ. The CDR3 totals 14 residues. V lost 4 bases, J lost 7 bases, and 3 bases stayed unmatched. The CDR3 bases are TGCGCCAGCAGCAGCGGACAGGGGAATTCACCCCTCCACTTT. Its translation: CASSSGQGNSPLHF.

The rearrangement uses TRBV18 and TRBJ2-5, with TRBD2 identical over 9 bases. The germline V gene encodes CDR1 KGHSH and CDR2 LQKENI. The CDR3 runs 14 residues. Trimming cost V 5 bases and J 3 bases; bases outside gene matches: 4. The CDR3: CASSSLAGKETQYF. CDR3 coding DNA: TGTGCCAGCTCATCCCTAGCGGGAAAAGAGACCCAGTACTTC.

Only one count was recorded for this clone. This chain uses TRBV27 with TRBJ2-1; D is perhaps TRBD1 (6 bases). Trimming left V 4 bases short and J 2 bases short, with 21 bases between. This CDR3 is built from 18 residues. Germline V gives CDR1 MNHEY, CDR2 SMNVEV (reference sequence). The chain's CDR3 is CASSSRFGDRTPYNEQFF. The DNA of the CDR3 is TGTGCCAGCAGTTCCCGCTTTGGAGACAGGACCCCCTACAATGAGCAGTTCTTC.

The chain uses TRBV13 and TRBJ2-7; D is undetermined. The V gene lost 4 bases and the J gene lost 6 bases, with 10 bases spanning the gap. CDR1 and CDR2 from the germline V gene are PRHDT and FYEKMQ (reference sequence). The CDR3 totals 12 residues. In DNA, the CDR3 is TGTGCCAGCAGCTCAGAGGTTTCCGAGCAGTACTTC. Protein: CASSSEVSEQYF.

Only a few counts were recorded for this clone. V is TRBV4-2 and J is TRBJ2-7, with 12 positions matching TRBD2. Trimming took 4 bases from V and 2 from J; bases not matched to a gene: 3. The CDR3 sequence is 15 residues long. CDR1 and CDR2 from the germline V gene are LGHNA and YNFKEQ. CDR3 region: CASSPASGGAYEQYF. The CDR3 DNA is TGTGCCAGCAGCCCCGCTAGCGGGGGGGCCTACGAGCAGTACTTC.

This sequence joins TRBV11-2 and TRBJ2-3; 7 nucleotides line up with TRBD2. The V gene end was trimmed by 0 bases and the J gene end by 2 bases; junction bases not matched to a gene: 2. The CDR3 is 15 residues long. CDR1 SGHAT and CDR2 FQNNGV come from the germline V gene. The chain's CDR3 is CASSLERGFTDTQYF. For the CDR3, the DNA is TGTGCCAGCAGCTTAGAGCGGGGGTTCACAGATACGCAGTATTTT.

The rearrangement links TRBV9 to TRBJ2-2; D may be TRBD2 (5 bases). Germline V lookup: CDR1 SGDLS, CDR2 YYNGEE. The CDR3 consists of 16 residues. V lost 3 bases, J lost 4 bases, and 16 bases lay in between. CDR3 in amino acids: CASSGTPDSVTGELFF. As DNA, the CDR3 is TGTGCCAGCAGCGGAACCCCGGACTCTGTCACCGGGGAGCTGTTTTTT.

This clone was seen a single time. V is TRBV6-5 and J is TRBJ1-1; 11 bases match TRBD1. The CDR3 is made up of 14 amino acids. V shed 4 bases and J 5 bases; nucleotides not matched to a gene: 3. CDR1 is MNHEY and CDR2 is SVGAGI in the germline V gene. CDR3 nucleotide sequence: TGTGCCAGCAGTTGGGACAGGGGGGTAACTGAAGCTTTCTTT. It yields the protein CASSWDRGVTEAFF.

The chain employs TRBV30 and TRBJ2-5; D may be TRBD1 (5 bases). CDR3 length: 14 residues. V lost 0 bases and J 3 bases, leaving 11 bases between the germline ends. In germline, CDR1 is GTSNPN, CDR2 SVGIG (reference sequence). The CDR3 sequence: CAWSVMQQEETQYF. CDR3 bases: TGTGCCTGGAGTGTAATGCAACAGGAAGAGACCCAGTACTTC.

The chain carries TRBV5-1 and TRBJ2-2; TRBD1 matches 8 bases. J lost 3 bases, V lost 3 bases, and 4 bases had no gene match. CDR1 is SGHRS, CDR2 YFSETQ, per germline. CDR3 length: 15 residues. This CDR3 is CASSSGTGDTGELFF. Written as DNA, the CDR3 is TGCGCCAGCAGCTCGGGGACAGGCGACACCGGGGAGCTGTTTTTT.

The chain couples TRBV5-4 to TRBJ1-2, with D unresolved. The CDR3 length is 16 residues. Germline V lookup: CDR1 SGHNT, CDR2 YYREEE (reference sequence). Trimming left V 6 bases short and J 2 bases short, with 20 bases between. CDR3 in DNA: TGTGCCAGCACACCACAGAACGGCCCCATCAACTATGGCTACACCTTC. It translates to CASTPQNGPINYGYTF.

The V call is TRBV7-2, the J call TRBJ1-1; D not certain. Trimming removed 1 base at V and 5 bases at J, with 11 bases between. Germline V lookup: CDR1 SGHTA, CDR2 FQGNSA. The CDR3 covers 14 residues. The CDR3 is CASSLELPTTEAFF. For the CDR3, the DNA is TGTGCCAGCAGCTTAGAGCTCCCTACGACTGAAGCTTTCTTT.

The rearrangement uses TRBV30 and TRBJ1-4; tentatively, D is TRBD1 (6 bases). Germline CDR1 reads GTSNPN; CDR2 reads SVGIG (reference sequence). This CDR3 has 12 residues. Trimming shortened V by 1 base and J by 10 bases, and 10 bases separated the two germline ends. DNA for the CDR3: TGTGCCTGGAGTGACCAAGGGGGAAAACTGTTTTTT. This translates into CAWSDQGGKLFF.